The 22 T cell receptor beta chains presented below share a single source sample, sequenced in a study of technical replicates of blood from several donors. The assay was immunoSEQ multiplex PCR, and TCRdb's table has in-frame clones only and misses some. The table includes about 100,000 clones, approximately 94% detected once. Source material: T cells isolated from PBMCs. These receptors all come from a human donor in good health.

V is TRBV5-6 and J is TRBJ2-4; D ambiguous. Germline V gene lookup returns CDR1 SGHDT and CDR2 YYEEEE. This CDR3 is 15 amino acids long. Trimming removed 0 bases from V and 0 bases from J, with 7 bases in between. The CDR3, as DNA: TGTGCCAGCAGCTTGGATTCGGGAGCCAAAAACATTCAGTACTTC. This encodes CASSLDSGAKNIQYF.

This clone occurred once. V gene TRBV10-3 combines with J gene TRBJ1-4, with D uncertain. Trimming stripped 0 bases from V and 7 bases from J, with 6 bases between. The germline V gene encodes CDR1 ENHRY and CDR2 SYGVKD. This CDR3 comprises 13 residues. The DNA of the CDR3 is TGTGCCATCAGTGAGTCGGCAGGTGAAAAACTGTTTTTT. It specifies CAISESAGEKLFF.

CDR3 residues: CASSYSTSGGTNEQFF. For the CDR3, the DNA is TGTGCCAGCAGTTACTCGACTAGCGGGGGAACCAATGAGCAGTTCTTC. This rearrangement joins TRBV6-6 to TRBJ2-1; 12 nucleotides line up with TRBD2. J was trimmed by 6 bases and V by 0 bases; bases with no gene match: 3. CDR3 length: 16 residues. The germline CDR1 and CDR2 sequences are MNHNY and SVGAGI (reference sequence).

The chain uses TRBV11-2 and TRBJ2-7; 13 bases line up with TRBD2. The CDR3 loop spans 18 amino acids. Germline values: CDR1 SGHAT, CDR2 FQNNGV. With V trimmed by 1 base and J by 2 bases, 8 bases remained unmatched. CDR3 in amino acids: CASSLVSFGTSGAYEQYF. CDR3 coding DNA: TGTGCCAGCAGCTTAGTATCTTTCGGGACTAGCGGGGCCTACGAGCAGTACTTC.

The chain combines TRBV10-2 with TRBJ2-1; TRBD2 might be the D (6 bases). Germline-derived CDR1 and CDR2 are WSHSY and SAAADI. This CDR3 is built from 15 residues. Between the trimmed V and J ends, which lost 1 base and 4 bases, there was a span of 11 bases. The CDR3 DNA follows: TGCGCCAGCAGTGAGTTGGGGGGAGCTTACAATGAGCAGTTCTTC. Its translation is CASSELGGAYNEQFF.

The rearrangement joins TRBV7-9 to TRBJ1-1; possibly TRBD1 for D (6 bases). Germline V gene sequence: CDR1 SEHNR, CDR2 FQNEAQ (reference sequence). V was pared by 3 bases and J by 4 bases, with 12 bases between. The CDR3 length is 14 residues. The CDR3: CASSLTTGSTEAFF. In nucleotides, the CDR3 is TGTGCCAGCAGCTTGACCACAGGGTCCACTGAAGCTTTCTTT. The full variable domain, with the rest looked up from reference TRBV7-9 and TRBJ1-1, is DTGVSQNPRHKITKRGQNVTFRCDPISEHNRLYWYRQTLGQGPEFLTYFQNEAQLEKSRLLSDRFSAERPKGSFSTLEIQRTEQGDSAMYLCASSLTTGSTEAFFGQGTRLTVV.

The chain has TRBV27 and TRBJ1-1; weak D call: TRBD1 (6 bases). This CDR3 is 14 amino acids long. Deletions cut 2 bases from V and 11 bases from J, with 18 bases between. CDR1 MNHEY and CDR2 SMNVEV come from the germline V gene (reference sequence). CDR3 amino acids: CASSLNSGDTRAFF. CDR3 bases: TGTGCCAGCAGTTTAAATTCTGGGGACACTAGGGCTTTCTTT.

The chain combines TRBV10-3 with TRBJ1-2; no clear D gene. V lost 6 bases and J 2 bases, leaving 10 bases between the germline ends. Germline V gives CDR1 ENHRY, CDR2 SYGVKD. The length of the CDR3 is 13 residues. This CDR3 is CAIREGQNYGYTF. DNA of the CDR3: TGTGCCATCAGGGAGGGCCAGAACTATGGCTACACCTTC.

The rearrangement uses TRBV6-1 and TRBJ1-2; no clear D. CDR3 size: 14 residues. CDR1 MNHNS and CDR2 SASEGT come from the germline V gene. V shed 2 bases and J shed 4 bases, with 11 bases lying between them. This CDR3 reads CASSEWARSYGYTF. The CDR3 nucleotides read TGTGCCAGCAGTGAATGGGCCAGATCCTATGGCTACACCTTC.

The gene calls are TRBV7-9 and TRBJ1-3, with a possible D match to TRBD1 (6 bases). Trimming took off 5 bases at V and 2 bases at J, with 16 bases between the two ends. This CDR3 is 16 amino acids long. Germline V CDR1 and CDR2: SEHNR, FQNEAQ (reference sequence). The CDR3 protein is CASSHWDIYAGNTIYF. In nucleotides, the CDR3 is TGTGCCAGCAGCCACTGGGACATCTATGCTGGAAACACCATATATTTT.

This clone was seen just once. In DNA form, the CDR3 reads TGCGCCAGCAGCTTGTCATCGCGACAGAACACTGAAGCTTTCTTT. This codes for CASSLSSRQNTEAFF. This sequence joins TRBV5-1 and TRBJ1-1; D unclear. The germline V gene encodes CDR1 SGHRS and CDR2 YFSETQ. The germline V and J ends were trimmed by 1 base and 1 base, with 11 bases remaining between them. The CDR3 totals 15 residues.

This CDR3 is CASSGLAAYNEQFF. In DNA form, the CDR3 reads TGTGCCAGCAGCGGACTAGCGGCATACAATGAGCAGTTCTTC. V is TRBV6-5 and J is TRBJ2-1, with 10 bases that match TRBD2. V lost 6 bases to trimming and J lost 4 bases; unmatched junction nucleotides: 3. CDR3 length: 14 residues. CDR1 is MNHEY and CDR2 is SVGAGI in the germline V gene.

The rearrangement uses TRBV11-2 and TRBJ2-7; no clear D. The CDR3 consists of 13 residues. Germline CDR1 is SGHAT and CDR2 is FQNNGV. V was trimmed by 0 bases and J by 4 bases, leaving 7 bases between them. CDR3 sequence (DNA): TGTGCCAGCAGCTTAGATTTAACATACGAGCAGTACTTC. Translation: CASSLDLTYEQYF.

This clone was observed once. The CDR3 region is CASSAVSGQGPYEQYF. The CDR3 DNA sequence: TGTGCCAGCAGTGCCGTCAGCGGACAGGGGCCCTACGAGCAGTACTTC. The chain joins TRBV25-1 to TRBJ2-7; 9 bases are shared with TRBD1. After removal of 4 bases from V and 2 bases from J, the junction contained 9 bases not matched to a gene. The CDR3 is 16 residues long. The germline gives CDR1 MGHDK, CDR2 SYGVNS.

The gene calls are TRBV4-1 and TRBJ2-3, with 9 bases identical to TRBD1. CDR1 MGHRA and CDR2 YSYEKL come from the germline V gene. Trimming cost V 4 bases and J 2 bases; bases outside gene matches: 7. The CDR3 consists of 16 residues. The CDR3 nucleotides are TGCGCCAGCAGCCCAGGGACAGGGTGGGACACAGATACGCAGTATTTT. It codes for CASSPGTGWDTDTQYF.

The J gene is TRBJ2-3, the V gene TRBV6-5; 10 bases align to TRBD2. The CDR3 has 14 amino acids. Germline V CDR1 and CDR2: MNHEY, SVGAGI. V trimming: 6 bases; J trimming: 6 bases; junction bases outside the gene matches: 6. The CDR3 bases are TGTGCCAGCAGGGAGCGGGGGGGCGGGGATACGCAGTATTTT. Its translation is CASRERGGGDTQYF.

The gene calls are TRBV11-2 and TRBJ1-2, with a possible D match to TRBD1 (6 bases). Germline-derived CDR1 and CDR2 are SGHAT and FQNNGV. This CDR3 spans 16 amino acids. Trimming left V 0 bases short and J 5 bases short, with 16 bases between. The CDR3 region is CASSLDLVGTPYGYTF. DNA for the CDR3: TGTGCCAGCAGCTTAGATTTAGTCGGGACACCATATGGCTACACCTTC.

V usage is TRBV19 and J usage is TRBJ2-1, with TRBD2 identical over 11 bases. CDR3 length equals 17 residues. In germline, CDR1 is LNHDA, CDR2 SQIVND (reference sequence). The V and J ends lost 5 bases and 4 bases, in that order; junction bases with no gene match: 10. CDR3 nucleotide sequence: TGTGCCAGTAGTCGACGACTAGCGGGAAAGACTTACAATGAGCAGTTCTTC. This translates into CASSRRLAGKTYNEQFF.

About this clone itself: This same CDR3 is encoded by further DNA sequences in the sample. This chain connects TRBV5-1 to TRBJ2-1, with D perhaps TRBD1 (6 bases). The CDR3 extends over 13 amino acids. Germline V gene data show CDR1 as SGHRS and CDR2 as YFSETQ. V lost 0 bases to trimming and J lost 7 bases, with 8 bases between them. CDR3 coding DNA: TGCGCCAGCAGCTTGGGGGGGCGGAATGAGCAGTTCTTC. Translation: CASSLGGRNEQFF.

V is TRBV19 and J is TRBJ2-3; TRBD1 agrees at 10 bases. V dropped 5 bases and J dropped 2; count of bases not matched to a gene: 4. Germline V gives CDR1 LNHDA, CDR2 SQIVND (reference sequence). The CDR3 totals 15 residues. Here the CDR3 DNA reads TGTGCCAGTAGTGACAGGGGGCTTAACACAGATACGCAGTATTTT. Protein: CASSDRGLNTDTQYF.

The gene calls are TRBV7-2 and TRBJ2-1; perhaps TRBD2 as D (7 bases). Germline V gene data show CDR1 as SGHTA and CDR2 as FQGNSA. V was trimmed by 6 bases and J by 6 bases, leaving 18 bases between them. The CDR3 sequence is 15 residues long. Here the CDR3 reads CASSGGAISGNEQFF. The DNA of the CDR3 is TGTGCCAGCAGTGGGGGGGCCATAAGCGGCAATGAGCAGTTCTTC.

The chain uses TRBV28 and TRBJ1-4; 8 bases are a match to TRBD1. Germline V gene sequence: CDR1 MDHEN, CDR2 SYDVKM. The CDR3 totals 13 residues. Unmatched junction bases numbered 5, after V lost 10 bases and J lost 4 bases. CDR3 nucleotide sequence: TGTGCCACATCACAGGGGGATAATGAAAAACTGTTTTTT. This encodes CATSQGDNEKLFF.